This TCR beta chain was captured by sequencing in a study of T cells in Graves' hyperthyroidism and ophthalmopathy. Amplified regions were TCR beta CDR3 sequences from RNA transcripts. The HTBI primer set drove a first-round RT-PCR of the TCR CDR3. TCRdb ran MiXCR on the multiplex PCR reads and lists one entry per CDR3 protein. Of under 400,000 distinct CDR3 sequences listed, about 15% were seen once; the top ten hold roughly a fifth. V gave up 2 bases and J gave up 8 bases; unmatched junction bases: 11. The CDR3 is 15 residues long. CDR1 and CDR2 (germline): SEHNR, FQNEAQ (reference sequence). The chain recombines TRBV7-9 with TRBJ1-2, with 7 bases aligning to TRBD1. The source is an older woman with Graves' ophthalmopathy. The sample taken for sequencing was blood. The CDR3 region is CASSLLSTGPWGYTF. As DNA, the CDR3 is TGTGCCAGCAGCTTACTCTCGACAGGGCCTTGGGGCTACACCTTC.